This note documents a single T cell receptor (beta chain) sequence. The sample belongs to a study of shared clonotypes between healthy human individuals. The assay ran at deep level. TCRdb keeps only in-frame clones here, not all; method: immunoSEQ multiplex PCR. Among more than 450,000 clones, less than 85% were seen once, and the ten largest hold around 13%. V was pared by 2 bases and J by 5 bases, with 10 bases of the junction left unmatched. There are 16 residues in the CDR3. CDR1 and CDR2 (germline): SGHDT, YYEEEE. Source material: PBMCs. The chain recombines TRBV5-6 with TRBJ2-3; TRBD2 matches 8 bases. The source of this sequence is a woman aged 40 to 55 in good health. Some clones in this sample may be carry-over from other donors' samples. The CDR3 loop reads CASSFGELAGGDTQYF. CDR3 nucleotide sequence: TGTGCCAGCAGCTTTGGTGAGCTAGCGGGCGGAGATACGCAGTATTTT.